One sample yielded the 5 T cell receptor beta chains listed below, sequenced in a study of identical twins' blood T cells. TCRdb re-analysed the 5' RACE reads in MiXCR, keeping a single row per CDR3 protein. The sample has a few hundred thousand distinct CDR3 sequences, about 28% seen once. Source material: PBMCs. These TCRs come from a woman aged 18-49 years in good health.

This clonotype was observed a few times. The V and J genes are TRBV20-1 and TRBJ1-5; tentative D call: TRBD1 (5 bases). V dropped 2 bases and J dropped 2 bases, with 16 bases sitting between them. The CDR3 consists of 16 residues. The germline V gene encodes CDR1 DFQATT and CDR2 SNEGSKA (reference sequence). In DNA form, the CDR3 reads TGCAGTGCTAGACAGGGTACCCTATCGGGCAATCAGCCCCAGCATTTT. Translation gives CSARQGTLSGNQPQHF.

In its sample, this clonotype was seen a few times. V is TRBV2 and J is TRBJ2-3; D call uncertain. Trimming took 10 bases from V and 2 from J, leaving 13 bases between them. Germline loops: CDR1 SNHLY, CDR2 FYNNEI. There are 13 residues in the CDR3. The CDR3: CATAGPTTDTQYF. For the CDR3, the DNA is TGTGCCACTGCAGGCCCTACCACAGATACGCAGTATTTT.

The V and J genes are TRBV5-6 and TRBJ1-5; TRBD1 might be the D (6 bases). Germline V gene sequence: CDR1 SGHDT, CDR2 YYEEEE. The V and J ends lost 4 bases and 0 bases respectively, with 11 bases between them. This CDR3 is 15 amino acids long. The CDR3 loop reads CASSLRTASNQPQHF. In DNA form, the CDR3 reads TGTGCCAGCAGCCTTCGGACAGCTAGCAATCAGCCCCAGCATTTT.

The J gene is TRBJ2-1, the V gene TRBV20-1; TRBD2 matches 11 bases. Germline V gene sequence: CDR1 DFQATT, CDR2 SNEGSKA (reference sequence). This CDR3 region has 15 residues. After removal of 7 bases from V and 8 bases from J, the junction contained 13 bases not matched to a gene. This CDR3 is CSVREVGLAAYEQFF. Here the CDR3 DNA reads TGCAGTGTCCGAGAGGTGGGACTAGCGGCCTATGAGCAGTTCTTC.

This clonotype was seen only a few times. The chain combines TRBV25-1 with TRBJ2-1; TRBD2 is a possible D gene (6 bases). Germline assignment: CDR1 MGHDK and CDR2 SYGVNS. V was pared by 7 bases and J by 4 bases, with 11 bases between. CDR3 size: 13 residues. The CDR3 here is CASTLTSYNEQFF. The CDR3 DNA reads TGTGCCAGCACTCTGACTAGTTACAATGAGCAGTTCTTC. Based on the CDR3 plus reference TRBV25-1 and TRBJ2-1, the full variable domain is EADIYQTPRYLVIGTGKKITLECSQTMGHDKMYWYQQDPGMELHLIHYSYGVNSTEKGDLSSESTVSRIRTEHFPLTLESARPSHTSQYLCASTLTSYNEQFFGPGTRLTVL.